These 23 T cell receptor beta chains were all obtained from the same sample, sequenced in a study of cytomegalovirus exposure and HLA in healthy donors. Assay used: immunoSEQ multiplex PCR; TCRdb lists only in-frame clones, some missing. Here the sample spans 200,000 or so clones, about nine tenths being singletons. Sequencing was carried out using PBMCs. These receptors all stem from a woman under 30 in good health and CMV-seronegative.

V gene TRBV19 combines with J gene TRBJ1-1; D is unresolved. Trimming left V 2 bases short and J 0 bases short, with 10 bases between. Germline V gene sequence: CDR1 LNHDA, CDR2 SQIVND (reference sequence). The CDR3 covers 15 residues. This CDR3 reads CASSITAGMNTEAFF. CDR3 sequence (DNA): TGTGCCAGTAGTATAACCGCGGGCATGAACACTGAAGCTTTCTTT. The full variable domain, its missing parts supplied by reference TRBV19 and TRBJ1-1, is DGGITQSPKYLFRKEGQNVTLSCEQNLNHDAMYWYRQDPGQGLRLIYYSQIVNDFQKGDIAEGYSVSREKKESFPLTVTSAQKNPTAFYLCASSITAGMNTEAFFGQGTRLTVV.

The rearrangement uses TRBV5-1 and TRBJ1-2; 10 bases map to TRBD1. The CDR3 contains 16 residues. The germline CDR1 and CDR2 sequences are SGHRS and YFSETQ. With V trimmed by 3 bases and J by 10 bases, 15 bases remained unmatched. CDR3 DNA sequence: TGCGCCAGCAGCTACACCCGGGGACAGGGGTACCGCCCCTACACCTTC. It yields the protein CASSYTRGQGYRPYTF.

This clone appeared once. The CDR3 sequence is CATRDRTYEQYF. CDR3 nucleotide sequence: TGTGCCACCCGAGACAGGACCTACGAGCAGTACTTC. The V call is TRBV10-3, the J call TRBJ2-7; possibly TRBD1 for D (6 bases). Trimming pared 10 bases from V and 2 bases from J, leaving 12 bases between. There are 12 residues in the CDR3. CDR1 is ENHRY, CDR2 SYGVKD, per germline.

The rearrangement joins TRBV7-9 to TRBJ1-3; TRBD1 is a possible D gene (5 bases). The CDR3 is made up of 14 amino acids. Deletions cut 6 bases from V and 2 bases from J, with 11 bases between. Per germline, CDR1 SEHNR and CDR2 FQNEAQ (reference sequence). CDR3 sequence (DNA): TGTGCCAGCAGACGGACATCTACTGGAAACACCATATATTTT. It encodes CASRRTSTGNTIYF. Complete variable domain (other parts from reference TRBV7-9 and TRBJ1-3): DTGVSQNPRHKITKRGQNVTFRCDPISEHNRLYWYRQTLGQGPEFLTYFQNEAQLEKSRLLSDRFSAERPKGSFSTLEIQRTEQGDSAMYLCASRRTSTGNTIYFGEGSWLTVV.

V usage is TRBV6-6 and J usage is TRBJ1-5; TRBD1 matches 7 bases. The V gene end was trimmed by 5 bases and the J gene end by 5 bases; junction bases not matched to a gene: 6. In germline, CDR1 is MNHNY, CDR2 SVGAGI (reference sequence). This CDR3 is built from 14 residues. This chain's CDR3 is CASSLRQGDQPQHF. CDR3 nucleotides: TGTGCCAGCAGTCTAAGACAGGGTGATCAGCCCCAGCATTTT.

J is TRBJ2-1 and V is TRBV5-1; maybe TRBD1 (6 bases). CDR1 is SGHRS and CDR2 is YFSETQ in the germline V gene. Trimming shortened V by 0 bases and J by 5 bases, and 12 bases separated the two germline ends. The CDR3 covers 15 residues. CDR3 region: CASSLGQGSHNEQFF. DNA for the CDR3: TGCGCCAGCAGCTTGGGGCAGGGGAGCCACAATGAGCAGTTCTTC. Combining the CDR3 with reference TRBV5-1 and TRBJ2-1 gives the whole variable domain KAGVTQTPRYLIKTRGQQVTLSCSPISGHRSVSWYQQTPGQGLQFLFEYFSETQRNKGNFPGRFSGRQFSNSRSEMNVSTLELGDSALYLCASSLGQGSHNEQFFGPGTRLTVL.

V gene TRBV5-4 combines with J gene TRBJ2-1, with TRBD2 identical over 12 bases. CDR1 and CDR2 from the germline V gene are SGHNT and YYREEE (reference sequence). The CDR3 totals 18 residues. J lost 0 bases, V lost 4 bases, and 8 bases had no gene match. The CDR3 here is CASSPGLAGPPSYNEQFF. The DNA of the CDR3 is TGTGCCAGCAGCCCGGGACTAGCGGGTCCGCCCTCCTACAATGAGCAGTTCTTC.

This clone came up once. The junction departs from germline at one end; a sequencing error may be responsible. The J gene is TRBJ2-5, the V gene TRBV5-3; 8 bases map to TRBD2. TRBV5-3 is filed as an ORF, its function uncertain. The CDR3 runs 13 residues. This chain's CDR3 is CASSLASGETQYF. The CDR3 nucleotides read TGTGCCAGCAGCTTGGCTAGCGGGGAGACCCAGTACTTC.

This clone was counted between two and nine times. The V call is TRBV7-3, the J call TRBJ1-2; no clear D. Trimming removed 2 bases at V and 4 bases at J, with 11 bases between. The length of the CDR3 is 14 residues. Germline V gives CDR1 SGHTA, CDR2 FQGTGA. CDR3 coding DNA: TGTGCCAGCAGCTTACAGCCTGTAGCCTATGGCTACACCTTC. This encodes CASSLQPVAYGYTF.

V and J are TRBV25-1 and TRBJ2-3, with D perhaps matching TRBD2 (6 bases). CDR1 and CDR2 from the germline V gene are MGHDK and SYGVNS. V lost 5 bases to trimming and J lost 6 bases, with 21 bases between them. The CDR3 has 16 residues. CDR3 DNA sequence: TGTGCCAGCAGTTGGCCGGGACTCAACGGTGCCGATACGCAGTATTTT. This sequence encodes CASSWPGLNGADTQYF.

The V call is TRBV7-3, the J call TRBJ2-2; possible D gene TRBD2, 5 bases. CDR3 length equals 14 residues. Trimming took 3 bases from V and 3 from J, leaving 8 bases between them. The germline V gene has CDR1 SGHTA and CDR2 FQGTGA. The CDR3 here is CASSFTRDTGELFF. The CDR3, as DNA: TGTGCCAGCAGCTTCACTAGGGACACCGGGGAGCTGTTTTTT.

In DNA, the CDR3 is TGTGCCAGCGCCCCAGCGGGAGGCACAGATACGCAGTATTTT. It is translated as CASAPAGGTDTQYF. The rearrangement links TRBV25-1 to TRBJ2-3; TRBD2 matches at 8 bases. This CDR3 has 14 residues. The germline CDR1 and CDR2 sequences are MGHDK and SYGVNS. Trimming removed 8 bases from V and 1 base from J; junction bases left unmatched: 5.

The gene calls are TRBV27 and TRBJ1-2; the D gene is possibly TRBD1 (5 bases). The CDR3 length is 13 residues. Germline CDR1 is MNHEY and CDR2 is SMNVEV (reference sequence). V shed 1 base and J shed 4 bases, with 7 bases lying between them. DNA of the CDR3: TGTGCCAGCAGTTTATTCCAGGGCTATGGCTACACCTTC. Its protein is CASSLFQGYGYTF.

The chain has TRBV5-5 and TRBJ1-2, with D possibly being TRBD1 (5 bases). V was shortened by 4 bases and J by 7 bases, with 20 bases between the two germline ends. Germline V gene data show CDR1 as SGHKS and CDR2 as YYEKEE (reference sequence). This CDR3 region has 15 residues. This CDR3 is CASSKTVPFGGGYTF. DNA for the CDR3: TGTGCCAGCAGCAAGACAGTGCCGTTTGGTGGTGGCTACACCTTC.

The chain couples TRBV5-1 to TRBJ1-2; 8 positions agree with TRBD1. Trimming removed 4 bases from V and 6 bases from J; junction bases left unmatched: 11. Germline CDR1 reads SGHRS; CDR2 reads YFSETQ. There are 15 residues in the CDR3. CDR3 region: CASSPRQGPSDGYTF. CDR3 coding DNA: TGCGCCAGCAGCCCCCGACAGGGGCCCTCGGATGGCTACACCTTC.

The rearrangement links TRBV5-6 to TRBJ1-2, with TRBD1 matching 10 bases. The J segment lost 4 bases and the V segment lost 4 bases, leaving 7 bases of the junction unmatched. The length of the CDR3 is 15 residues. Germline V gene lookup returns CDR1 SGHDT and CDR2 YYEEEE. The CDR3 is CASSPGQGGSYGYTF. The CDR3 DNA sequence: TGTGCCAGCAGCCCAGGACAGGGGGGAAGCTATGGCTACACCTTC.

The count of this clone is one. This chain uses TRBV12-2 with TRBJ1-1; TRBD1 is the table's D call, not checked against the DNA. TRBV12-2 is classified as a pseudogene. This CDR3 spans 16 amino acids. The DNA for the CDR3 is TGTGCAAGTCGCTTGGCCCCAGACAGGGGGCACATTGAAGCTTTCTTT. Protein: CASRLAPDRGHIEAFF.

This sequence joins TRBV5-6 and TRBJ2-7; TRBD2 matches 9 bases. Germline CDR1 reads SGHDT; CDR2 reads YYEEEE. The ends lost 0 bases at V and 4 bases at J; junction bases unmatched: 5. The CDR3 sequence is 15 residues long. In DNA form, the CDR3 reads TGTGCCAGCAGCTTGGTGGCGGGAGGGATATACGAGCAGTACTTC. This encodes CASSLVAGGIYEQYF.

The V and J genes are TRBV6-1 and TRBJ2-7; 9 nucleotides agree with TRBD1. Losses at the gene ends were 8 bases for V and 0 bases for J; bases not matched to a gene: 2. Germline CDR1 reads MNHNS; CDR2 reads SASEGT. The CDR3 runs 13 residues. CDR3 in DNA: TGTGCCAGCGGGACAGGGATCTCCTACGAGCAGTACTTC. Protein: CASGTGISYEQYF.

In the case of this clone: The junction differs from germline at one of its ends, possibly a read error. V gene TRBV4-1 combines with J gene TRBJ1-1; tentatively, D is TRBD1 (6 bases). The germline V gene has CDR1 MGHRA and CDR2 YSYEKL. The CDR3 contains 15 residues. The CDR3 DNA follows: TGCGCCAGCACCCAAGACGCGGGGGCGAGGACTGAAGCTTTCTTT. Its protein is CASTQDAGARTEAFF.

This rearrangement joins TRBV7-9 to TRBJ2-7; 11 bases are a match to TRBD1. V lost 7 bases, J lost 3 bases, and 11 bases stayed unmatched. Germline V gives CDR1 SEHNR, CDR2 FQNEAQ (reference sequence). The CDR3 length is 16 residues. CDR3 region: CASTWFGTGGHYEQYF. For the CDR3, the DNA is TGTGCCAGCACCTGGTTTGGGACAGGGGGTCACTACGAGCAGTACTTC.

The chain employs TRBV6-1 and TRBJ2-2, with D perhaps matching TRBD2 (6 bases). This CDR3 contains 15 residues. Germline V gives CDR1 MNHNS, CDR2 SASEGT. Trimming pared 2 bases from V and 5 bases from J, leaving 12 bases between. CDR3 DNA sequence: TGTGCCAGCAGTGAACTTTTAGGGAGGACCGGGGAGCTGTTTTTT. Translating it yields CASSELLGRTGELFF.

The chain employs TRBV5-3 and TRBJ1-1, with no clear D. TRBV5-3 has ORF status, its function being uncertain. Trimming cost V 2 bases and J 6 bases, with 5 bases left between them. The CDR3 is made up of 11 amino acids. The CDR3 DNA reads TGTGCCAGAAGCTTATACTCTGAAGCTTTCTTT. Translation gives CARSLYSEAFF.